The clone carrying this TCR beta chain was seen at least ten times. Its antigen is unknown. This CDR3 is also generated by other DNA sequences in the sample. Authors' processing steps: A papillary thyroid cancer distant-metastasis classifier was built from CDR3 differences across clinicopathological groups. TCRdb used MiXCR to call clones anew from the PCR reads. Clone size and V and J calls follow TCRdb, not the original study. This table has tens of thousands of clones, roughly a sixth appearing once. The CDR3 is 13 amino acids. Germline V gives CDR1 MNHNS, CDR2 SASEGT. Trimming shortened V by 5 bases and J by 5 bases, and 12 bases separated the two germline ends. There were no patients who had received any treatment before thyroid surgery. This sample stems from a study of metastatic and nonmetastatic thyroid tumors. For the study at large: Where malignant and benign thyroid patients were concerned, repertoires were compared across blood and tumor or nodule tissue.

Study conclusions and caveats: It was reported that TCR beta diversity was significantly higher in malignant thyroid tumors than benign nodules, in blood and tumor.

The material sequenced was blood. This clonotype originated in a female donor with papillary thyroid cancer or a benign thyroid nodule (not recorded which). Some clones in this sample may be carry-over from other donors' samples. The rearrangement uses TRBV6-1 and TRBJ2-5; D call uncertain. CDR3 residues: CASSLLASETQYF. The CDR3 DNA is TGTGCCAGCAGTCTTTTAGCTTCGGAGACCCAGTACTTC.